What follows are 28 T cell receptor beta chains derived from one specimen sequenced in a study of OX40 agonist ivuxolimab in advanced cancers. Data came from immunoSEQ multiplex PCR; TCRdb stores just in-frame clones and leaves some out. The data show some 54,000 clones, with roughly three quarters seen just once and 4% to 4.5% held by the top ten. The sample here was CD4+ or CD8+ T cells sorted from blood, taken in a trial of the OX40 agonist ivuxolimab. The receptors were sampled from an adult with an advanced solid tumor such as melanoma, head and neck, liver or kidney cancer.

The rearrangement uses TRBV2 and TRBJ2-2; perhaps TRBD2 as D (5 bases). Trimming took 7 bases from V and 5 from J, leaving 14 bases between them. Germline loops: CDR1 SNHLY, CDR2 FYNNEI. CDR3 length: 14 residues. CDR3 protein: CASILSGRTGELFF. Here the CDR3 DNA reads TGTGCCAGCATCCTCAGCGGTAGGACCGGGGAGCTGTTTTTT.

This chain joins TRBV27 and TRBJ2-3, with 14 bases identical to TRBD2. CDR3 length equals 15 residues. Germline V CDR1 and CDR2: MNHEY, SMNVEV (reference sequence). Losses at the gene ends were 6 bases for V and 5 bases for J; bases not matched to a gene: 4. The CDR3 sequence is CASRRTSGRLDTQYF. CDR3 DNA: TGTGCCAGCAGACGGACTAGCGGGAGGCTAGATACGCAGTATTTT.

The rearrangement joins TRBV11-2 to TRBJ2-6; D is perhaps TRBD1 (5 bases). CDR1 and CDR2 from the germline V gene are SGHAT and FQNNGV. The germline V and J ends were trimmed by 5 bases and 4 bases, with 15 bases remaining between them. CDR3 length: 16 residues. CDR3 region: CASSPPPGKGANVLTF. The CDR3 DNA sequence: TGTGCCAGCAGCCCTCCTCCAGGGAAAGGGGCCAACGTCCTGACTTTC. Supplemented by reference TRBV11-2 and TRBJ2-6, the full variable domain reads EAGVAQSPRYKIIEKRQSVAFWCNPISGHATLYWYQQILGQGPKLLIQFQNNGVVDDSQLPKDRFSAERLKGVDSTLKIQPAKLEDSAVYLCASSPPPGKGANVLTFGAGSRLTVL.

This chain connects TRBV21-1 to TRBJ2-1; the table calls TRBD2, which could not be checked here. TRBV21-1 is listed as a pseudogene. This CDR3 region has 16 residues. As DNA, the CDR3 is TGTGCCAGTTTAACGAGCGTAGAACACTCCTACAATGAGCAGTTCTTC. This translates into CASLTSVEHSYNEQFF.

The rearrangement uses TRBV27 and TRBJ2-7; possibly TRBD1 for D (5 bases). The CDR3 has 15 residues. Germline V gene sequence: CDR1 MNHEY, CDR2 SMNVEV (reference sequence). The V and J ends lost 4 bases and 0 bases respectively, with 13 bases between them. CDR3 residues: CASSWGRLSSYEQYF. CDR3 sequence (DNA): TGTGCCAGCAGTTGGGGCAGGCTAAGCTCCTACGAGCAGTACTTC.

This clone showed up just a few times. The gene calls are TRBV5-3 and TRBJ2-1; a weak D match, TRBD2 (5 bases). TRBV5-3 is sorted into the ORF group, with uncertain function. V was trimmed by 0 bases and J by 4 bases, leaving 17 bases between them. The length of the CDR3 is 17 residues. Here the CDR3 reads CARSLGEPFLYYNEQFF. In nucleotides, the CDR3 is TGTGCCAGAAGCTTGGGGGAGCCATTCCTCTATTACAATGAGCAGTTCTTC.

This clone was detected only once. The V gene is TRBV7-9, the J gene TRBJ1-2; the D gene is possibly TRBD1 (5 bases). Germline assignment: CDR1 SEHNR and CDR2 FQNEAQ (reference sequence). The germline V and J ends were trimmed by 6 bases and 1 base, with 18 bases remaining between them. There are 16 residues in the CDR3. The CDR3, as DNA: TGTGCCAGCAGGAGGTGGGCGGAGGGGTTTAACTATGGCTACACCTTC. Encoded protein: CASRRWAEGFNYGYTF. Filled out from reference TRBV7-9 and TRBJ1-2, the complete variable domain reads DTGVSQNPRHKITKRGQNVTFRCDPISEHNRLYWYRQTLGQGPEFLTYFQNEAQLEKSRLLSDRFSAERPKGSFSTLEIQRTEQGDSAMYLCASRRWAEGFNYGYTFGSGTRLTVV.

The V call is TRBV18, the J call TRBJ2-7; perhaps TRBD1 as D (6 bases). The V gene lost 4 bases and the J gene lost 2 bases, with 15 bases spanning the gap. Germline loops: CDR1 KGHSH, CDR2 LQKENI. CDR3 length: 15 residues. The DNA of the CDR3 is TGTGCCAGCTCACTCGACTCGACAGGACCCTACGAGCAGTACTTC. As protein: CASSLDSTGPYEQYF.

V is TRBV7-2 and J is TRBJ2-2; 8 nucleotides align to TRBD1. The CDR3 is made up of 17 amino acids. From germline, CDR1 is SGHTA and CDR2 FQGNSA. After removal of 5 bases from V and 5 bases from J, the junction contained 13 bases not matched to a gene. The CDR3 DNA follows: TGTGCCAGCAGCACCCAGGGGGCGGGAATATCGACCGGGGAGCTGTTTTTT. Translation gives CASSTQGAGISTGELFF.

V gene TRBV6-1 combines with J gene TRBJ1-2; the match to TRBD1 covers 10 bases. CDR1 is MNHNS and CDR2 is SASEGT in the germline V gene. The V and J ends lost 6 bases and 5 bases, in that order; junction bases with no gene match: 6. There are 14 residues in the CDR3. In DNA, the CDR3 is TGTGCCAGCAGGGGGACAGGGGAAGGGTATGGCTACACCTTC. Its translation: CASRGTGEGYGYTF.

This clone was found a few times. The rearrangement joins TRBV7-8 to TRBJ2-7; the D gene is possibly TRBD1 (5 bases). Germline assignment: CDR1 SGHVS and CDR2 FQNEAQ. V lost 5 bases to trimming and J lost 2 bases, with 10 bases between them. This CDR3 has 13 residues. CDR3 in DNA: TGTGCCAGCAGCCAGGGTATACCCTACGAGCAGTACTTC. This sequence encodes CASSQGIPYEQYF.

Here the CDR3 DNA reads TGTGCCAGCAGTTACACCAATGAGCAGTTCTTC. Translated, it gives CASSYTNEQFF. The chain employs TRBV6-6 and TRBJ2-1, with D unclear. The length of the CDR3 is 11 residues. Deletions cut 2 bases from V and 6 bases from J, with 2 bases between. Looked up from germline, CDR1 is MNHNY and CDR2 is SVGAGI (reference sequence).

The CDR3 nucleotides are TGTGCCAGCAGCTTAGGCGGGACAGGGACTGGAAACACCATATATTTT. It is translated as CASSLGGTGTGNTIYF. The chain uses TRBV11-2 and TRBJ1-3; the match to TRBD1 covers 9 bases. Germline CDR1 and CDR2: SGHAT and FQNNGV. The CDR3 contains 16 residues. V lost 1 base and J lost 2; bases outside the gene matches: 3. Full variable domain (remainder filled in from reference TRBV11-2 and TRBJ1-3): EAGVAQSPRYKIIEKRQSVAFWCNPISGHATLYWYQQILGQGPKLLIQFQNNGVVDDSQLPKDRFSAERLKGVDSTLKIQPAKLEDSAVYLCASSLGGTGTGNTIYFGEGSWLTVV.

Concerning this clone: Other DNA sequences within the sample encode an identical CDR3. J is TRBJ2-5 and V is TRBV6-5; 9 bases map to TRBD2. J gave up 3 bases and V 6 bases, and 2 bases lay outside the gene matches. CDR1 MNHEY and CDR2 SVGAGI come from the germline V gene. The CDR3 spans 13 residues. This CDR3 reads CASRGTSKETQYF. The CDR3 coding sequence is TGTGCCAGCAGAGGGACTAGCAAAGAGACCCAGTACTTC.

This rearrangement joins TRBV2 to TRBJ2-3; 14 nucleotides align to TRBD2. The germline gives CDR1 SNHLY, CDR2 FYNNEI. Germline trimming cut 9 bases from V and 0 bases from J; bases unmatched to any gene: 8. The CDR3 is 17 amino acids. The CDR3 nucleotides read TGTGCCAGTTCGACTAGCGGGAGGGAAACTAGCACAGATACGCAGTATTTT. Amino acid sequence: CASSTSGRETSTDTQYF.

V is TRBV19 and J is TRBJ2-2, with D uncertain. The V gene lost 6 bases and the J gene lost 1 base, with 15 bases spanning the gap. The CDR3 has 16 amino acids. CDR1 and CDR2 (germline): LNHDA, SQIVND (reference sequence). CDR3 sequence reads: CASSQQAILNTGELFF. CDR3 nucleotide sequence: TGTGCCAGTAGCCAACAAGCTATCTTGAACACCGGGGAGCTGTTTTTT.

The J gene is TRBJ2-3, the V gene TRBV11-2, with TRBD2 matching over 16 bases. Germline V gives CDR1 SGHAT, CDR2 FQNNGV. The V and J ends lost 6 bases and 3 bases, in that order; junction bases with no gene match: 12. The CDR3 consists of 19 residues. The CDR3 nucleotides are TGTGCCAGCAGTGCAAAGCCGGGACTAGCGGGAGGGCGGACAGATACGCAGTATTTT. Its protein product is CASSAKPGLAGGRTDTQYF.

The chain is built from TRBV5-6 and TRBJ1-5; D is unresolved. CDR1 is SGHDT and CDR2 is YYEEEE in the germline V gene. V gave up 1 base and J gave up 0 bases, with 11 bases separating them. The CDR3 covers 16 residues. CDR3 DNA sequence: TGTGCCAGCAGCTTGTTATCGGGCAGTAGCAATCAGCCCCAGCATTTT. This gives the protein CASSLLSGSSNQPQHF.

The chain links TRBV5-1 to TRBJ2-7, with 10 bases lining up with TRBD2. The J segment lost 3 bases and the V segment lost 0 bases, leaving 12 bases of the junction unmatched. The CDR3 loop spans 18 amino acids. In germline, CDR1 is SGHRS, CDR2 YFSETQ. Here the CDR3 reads CASSLGPQLAGLGYEQYF. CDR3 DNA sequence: TGCGCCAGCAGCTTGGGGCCCCAACTAGCGGGACTAGGCTACGAGCAGTACTTC.

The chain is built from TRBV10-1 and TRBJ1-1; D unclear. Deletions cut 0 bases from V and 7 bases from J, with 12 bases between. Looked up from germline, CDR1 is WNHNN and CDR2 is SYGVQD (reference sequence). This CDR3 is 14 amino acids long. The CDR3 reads CASSESGSAHEAFF. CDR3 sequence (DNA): TGCGCCAGCAGTGAGTCGGGGTCAGCCCATGAAGCTTTCTTT.

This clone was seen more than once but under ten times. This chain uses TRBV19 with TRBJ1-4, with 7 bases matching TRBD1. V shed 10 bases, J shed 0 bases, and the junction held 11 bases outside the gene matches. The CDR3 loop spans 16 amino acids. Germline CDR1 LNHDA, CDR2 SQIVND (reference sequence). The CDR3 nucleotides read TGTGCCACCCAGGACAGGCCGCGGGCAACTAATGAAAAACTGTTTTTT. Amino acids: CATQDRPRATNEKLFF.

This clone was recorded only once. CDR3 residues: CASTPGGTDTQYF. CDR3 in DNA: TGTGCCAGCACCCCGGGAGGCACAGATACGCAGTATTTT. The J gene is TRBJ2-3, the V gene TRBV28; tentatively, D is TRBD2 (6 bases). Trimming pared 7 bases from V and 1 base from J, leaving 9 bases between. The CDR3 runs to 13 residues. Germline loops: CDR1 MDHEN, CDR2 SYDVKM.

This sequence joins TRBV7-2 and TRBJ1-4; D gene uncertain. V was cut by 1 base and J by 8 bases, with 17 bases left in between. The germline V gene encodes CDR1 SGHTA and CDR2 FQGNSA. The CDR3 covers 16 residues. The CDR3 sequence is CASSLEARRSGEKLFF. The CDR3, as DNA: TGTGCCAGCAGCTTAGAAGCTCGCCGGAGCGGGGAAAAACTGTTTTTT.

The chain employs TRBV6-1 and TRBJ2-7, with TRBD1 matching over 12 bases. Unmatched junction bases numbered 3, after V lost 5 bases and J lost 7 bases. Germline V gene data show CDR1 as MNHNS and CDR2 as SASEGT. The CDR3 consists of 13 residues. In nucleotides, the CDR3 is TGTGCCAGCAGTCGGGACAGGGGGCTTGAGCAGTACTTC. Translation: CASSRDRGLEQYF.

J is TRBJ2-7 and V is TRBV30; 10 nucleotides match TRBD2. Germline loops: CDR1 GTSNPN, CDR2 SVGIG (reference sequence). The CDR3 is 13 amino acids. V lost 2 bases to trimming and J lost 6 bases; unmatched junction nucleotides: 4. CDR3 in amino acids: CAWSFLAGGEQYF. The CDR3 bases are TGTGCCTGGAGTTTCTTAGCGGGAGGCGAGCAGTACTTC. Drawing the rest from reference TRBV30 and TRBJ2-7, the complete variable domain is SQTIHQWPATLVQPVGSPLSLECTVEGTSNPNLYWYRQAAGRGLQLLFYSVGIGQISSEVPQNLSASRPQDRQFILSSKKLLLSDSGFYLCAWSFLAGGEQYFGPGTRLTVT.

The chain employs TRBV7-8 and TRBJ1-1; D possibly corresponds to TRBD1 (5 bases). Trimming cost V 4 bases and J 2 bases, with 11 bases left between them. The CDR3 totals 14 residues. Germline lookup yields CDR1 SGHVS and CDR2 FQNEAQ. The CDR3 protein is CASSWGTGNTEAFF. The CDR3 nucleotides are TGTGCCAGCAGCTGGGGGACGGGAAACACTGAAGCTTTCTTT.

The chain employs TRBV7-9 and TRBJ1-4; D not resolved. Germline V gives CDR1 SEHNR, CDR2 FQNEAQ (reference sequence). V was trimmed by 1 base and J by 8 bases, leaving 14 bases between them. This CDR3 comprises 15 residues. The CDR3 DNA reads TGTGCCAGCAGCTTAGGCGAGAGCCTGGTAGAAAAACTGTTTTTT. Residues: CASSLGESLVEKLFF.

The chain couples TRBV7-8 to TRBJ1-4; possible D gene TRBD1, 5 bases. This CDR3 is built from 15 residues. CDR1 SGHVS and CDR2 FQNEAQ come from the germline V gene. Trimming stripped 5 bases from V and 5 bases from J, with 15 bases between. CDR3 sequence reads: CASSPRGGKNEKLFF. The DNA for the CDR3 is TGTGCCAGCAGCCCGAGGGGTGGGAAGAATGAAAAACTGTTTTTT.